This T cell receptor (beta chain) was recorded in a study of shared clonotypes between healthy human individuals. Study-wide points: Naive subsets generally exceeded memory subsets in estimated richness.

Naive-designated CD8 cells lacked CD45RO, were positively enriched for CCR7, and omitted terminally differentiated effector memory CD45RA+ cells. Only Caucasian adults living in Nashville, Tennessee made up the donor group. Replicate PCRs from sorted subsets contained approximately 220 ng DNA, which is 30,000 to 35,000 T cell genomes. Only in-frame clones appear in the TCRdb table, and some are missing; sequencing was by immunoSEQ multiplex PCR. The table records around 1.9 million clones, around 93% of them present only once. On this clone itself: Its antigen remains unknown.

The sequence came from a man in his late teens or twenties in good health. Some clones in this sample may be carry-over from other donors' samples. The sample consisted of naive CD8+ T cells from PBMCs.

CDR3 coding DNA: TGTGCCAGCGACGGACTAGCGGGCACCTACAATGAGCAGTTCTTC. Translating it yields CASDGLAGTYNEQFF. The rearrangement joins TRBV25-1 to TRBJ2-1, with 11 bases that match TRBD2. J lost 2 bases, V lost 8 bases, and 5 bases had no gene match. In germline, CDR1 is MGHDK, CDR2 SYGVNS. This CDR3 has 15 residues.